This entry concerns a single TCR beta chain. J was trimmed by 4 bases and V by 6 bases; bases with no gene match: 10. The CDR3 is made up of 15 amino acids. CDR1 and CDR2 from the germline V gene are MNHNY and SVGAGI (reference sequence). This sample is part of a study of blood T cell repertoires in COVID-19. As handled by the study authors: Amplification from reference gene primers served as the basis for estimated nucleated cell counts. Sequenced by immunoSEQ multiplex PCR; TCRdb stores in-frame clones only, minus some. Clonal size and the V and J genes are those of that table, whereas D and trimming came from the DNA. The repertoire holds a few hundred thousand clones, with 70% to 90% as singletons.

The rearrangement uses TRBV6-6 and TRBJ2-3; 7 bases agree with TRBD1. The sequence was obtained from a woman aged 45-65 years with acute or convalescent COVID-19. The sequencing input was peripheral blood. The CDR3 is CASSQQGSSPDTQYF. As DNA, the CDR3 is TGTGCCAGCAGCCAACAGGGGTCCTCCCCAGATACGCAGTATTTT.